The clone carrying this TCR beta chain appeared a single time. Sequencing of TCR beta was carried out in blood CD8+ and CD4+ T cells. V lost 0 bases, J lost 6 bases, and 11 bases stayed unmatched. Germline V gene data show CDR1 as MNHEY and CDR2 as SMNVEV (reference sequence). This CDR3 region has 17 residues. When the RNA was reverse transcribed, random hexamers were used with an input of roughly 0.45 to 1 ug. Each CDR3 protein is one row after TCRdb ran MiXCR on the immunoSEQ multiplex PCR reads. The sample yields about 140,000 distinct CDR3 sequences, nearly 95% seen once. The data are from a study of CD8 T cells in Susac syndrome.

The V and J genes are TRBV27 and TRBJ2-7, with TRBD1 matching over 10 bases. The specimen sequenced was CD8+ T cells from PBMCs. The TCR comes from a human donor in good health. CDR3 sequence (DNA): TGTGCCAGCAGTTTATCATGGGGGGACAGGGGAGGGAGCGAGCAGTACTTC. Translation: CASSLSWGDRGGSEQYF.